The 20 T cell receptor beta chains below come from one sample, sequenced in a study of PD-1 blockade in classical Hodgkin lymphoma. Indicated time point: cycle 4 day 1 (C4D1), after more than five weeks of nivolumab. Every patient had relapsed following autologous stem cell transplantation, and cohorts differed in brentuximab vedotin exposure. Only in-frame clones appear in the TCRdb table, and some are missing; sequencing was by immunoSEQ multiplex PCR. The sample has over 3,000 clones; 60% to 75% are singletons. This sample comprised peripheral blood mononuclear cells (PBMCs), obtained before the fourth cycle of nivolumab. The receptors come from a human donor with classical Hodgkin lymphoma.

The chain carries TRBV9 and TRBJ2-3; D might be TRBD1 (8 bases). CDR3 size: 16 residues. CDR1 SGDLS and CDR2 YYNGEE come from the germline V gene. Deletions cut 0 bases from V and 5 bases from J, with 16 bases between. The CDR3 spells CASSVENRGGIDTQYF. The CDR3, as DNA: TGTGCCAGCAGCGTAGAAAACAGGGGGGGCATAGATACGCAGTATTTT.

The V and J genes are TRBV9 and TRBJ2-2, with D tentatively TRBD1 (5 bases). CDR1 and CDR2 (germline): SGDLS, YYNGEE. V gave up 5 bases and J gave up 5 bases, with 10 bases separating them. The CDR3 spans 13 residues. The CDR3 spells CASSVGRTGELFF. Written as DNA, the CDR3 is TGTGCCAGCAGTGTGGGGCGGACCGGGGAGCTGTTTTTT. Complete variable domain (other parts from reference TRBV9 and TRBJ2-2): DSGVTQTPKHLITATGQRVTLRCSPRSGDLSVYWYQQSLDQGLQFLIQYYNGEERAKGNILERFSAQQFPDLHSELNLSSLELGDSALYFCASSVGRTGELFFGEGSRLTVL.

The J gene is TRBJ1-2, the V gene TRBV5-6; TRBD1 matches 7 bases. The CDR3 spans 15 residues. Germline assignment: CDR1 SGHDT and CDR2 YYEEEE. After removal of 0 bases from V and 2 bases from J, the junction contained 4 bases not matched to a gene. The CDR3 reads CASSLGLGQNYGYTF. CDR3 DNA sequence: TGTGCCAGCAGCTTGGGGTTGGGACAGAACTATGGCTACACCTTC. Full variable domain (missing parts from reference TRBV5-6 and TRBJ1-2): DAGVTQSPTHLIKTRGQQVTLRCSPKSGHDTVSWYQQALGQGPQFIFQYYEEEERQRGNFPDRFSGHQFPNYSSELNVNALLLGDSALYLCASSLGLGQNYGYTFGSGTRLTVV.

The rearrangement uses TRBV11-2 and TRBJ1-4; D remains ambiguous. Trimming cost V 2 bases and J 1 base, with 11 bases left between them. Germline CDR1 is SGHAT and CDR2 is FQNNGV. This CDR3 region has 16 residues. The CDR3 spells CASSLFPGGTNEKLFF. The CDR3 DNA reads as TGTGCCAGCAGCTTATTTCCCGGAGGAACTAATGAAAAACTGTTTTTT.

This chain links TRBV11-2 with TRBJ2-1; 7 positions agree with TRBD2. Germline V lookup: CDR1 SGHAT, CDR2 FQNNGV. CDR3 length: 19 amino acids. Trimming cost V 4 bases and J 2 bases; bases outside gene matches: 17. This CDR3 is CASSSPTVGGVPTYNEQFF. CDR3 nucleotide sequence: TGTGCCAGCAGCTCTCCTACGGTTGGGGGGGTTCCCACCTACAATGAGCAGTTCTTC.

The chain couples TRBV7-9 to TRBJ2-7; the D is unclear. V gave up 1 base and J gave up 0 bases, with 7 bases separating them. In germline, CDR1 is SEHNR, CDR2 FQNEAQ (reference sequence). The CDR3 spans 14 residues. CDR3 coding DNA: TGTGCCAGCAGCTTAGAAGGCAGCTCCTACGAGCAGTACTTC. Residues: CASSLEGSSYEQYF.

This clone was seen once. This rearrangement joins TRBV7-2 to TRBJ1-6; 7 nucleotides line up with TRBD1. The V gene end was trimmed by 2 bases and the J gene end by 11 bases; junction bases not matched to a gene: 9. CDR3 length equals 15 residues. Germline CDR1 reads SGHTA; CDR2 reads FQGNSA. CDR3: CASSLLGGEFPPLHF. CDR3 bases: TGTGCCAGCAGCTTATTAGGGGGCGAATTTCCACCCCTCCACTTT.

This clone showed up just a few times. V and J are TRBV6-6 and TRBJ2-1, with D unclear. The CDR3 covers 15 residues. Trimming took 0 bases from V and 6 from J, leaving 12 bases between them. Per germline, CDR1 MNHNY and CDR2 SVGAGI (reference sequence). The chain's CDR3 is CASSYSKPNGNEQFF. CDR3 bases: TGTGCCAGCAGTTACTCGAAACCTAACGGCAATGAGCAGTTCTTC.

The chain employs TRBV29-1 and TRBJ2-1; maybe TRBD2 (5 bases). The germline V and J ends were trimmed by 4 bases and 5 bases, with 12 bases remaining between them. The CDR3 contains 13 residues. Germline values: CDR1 SQVTM, CDR2 ANQGSEA. CDR3 residues: CSVVKGGNNEQFF. CDR3 DNA sequence: TGCAGCGTTGTGAAAGGAGGCAACAATGAGCAGTTCTTC.

The rearrangement links TRBV19 to TRBJ2-3; possibly TRBD1 or TRBD2 for D (6 bases each). Trimming took off 1 base at V and 0 bases at J, with 11 bases between the two ends. This CDR3 has 16 amino acids. Germline CDR1 reads LNHDA; CDR2 reads SQIVND (reference sequence). DNA for the CDR3: TGTGCCAGTAGTATAGCGGAGGGGGATAGCACAGATACGCAGTATTTT. It encodes CASSIAEGDSTDTQYF. The variable domain in full, with the rest retrieved from reference TRBV19 and TRBJ2-3, is DGGITQSPKYLFRKEGQNVTLSCEQNLNHDAMYWYRQDPGQGLRLIYYSQIVNDFQKGDIAEGYSVSREKKESFPLTVTSAQKNPTAFYLCASSIAEGDSTDTQYFGPGTRLTVL.

The chain carries TRBV6-6 and TRBJ2-1, with TRBD2 as a possible D gene (5 bases). This CDR3 comprises 16 residues. Germline V gene lookup returns CDR1 MNHNY and CDR2 SVGAGI (reference sequence). Trimming shortened V by 0 bases and J by 7 bases, and 16 bases separated the two germline ends. The CDR3 coding sequence is TGTGCCAGCAGTTACTCGGGTAGCGCCCCCAGGAATGAGCAGTTCTTC. It yields the protein CASSYSGSAPRNEQFF.

This clone was picked up a small number of times. For the CDR3, the DNA is TGCGCCAGCAGTGAGCTTGGGCGGGGGCCCTACAATGAGCAGTTCTTC. Amino acid sequence: CASSELGRGPYNEQFF. This rearrangement joins TRBV10-1 to TRBJ2-1; possibly TRBD2 for D (7 bases). V lost 2 bases and J 2 bases, leaving 13 bases between the germline ends. This CDR3 is built from 16 residues. Germline V lookup: CDR1 WNHNN, CDR2 SYGVQD (reference sequence).

The chain uses TRBV9 and TRBJ2-1; 11 bases fit TRBD2. CDR1 SGDLS and CDR2 YYNGEE come from the germline V gene. CDR3 length: 16 residues. V dropped 4 bases and J dropped 4; count of bases not matched to a gene: 7. In nucleotides, the CDR3 is TGTGCCAGCAGCACTAGCGGGGGACGGCGTTACAATGAGCAGTTCTTC. This encodes CASSTSGGRRYNEQFF.

This clone was counted once. The CDR3 loop reads CASSLRTALSGANVLTF. CDR3 coding DNA: TGTGCCAGCAGCCTTAGGACAGCCCTCTCTGGGGCCAACGTCCTGACTTTC. The rearrangement links TRBV7-2 to TRBJ2-6, with D tentatively TRBD1 (6 bases). The V gene's germline CDR1 is SGHTA and CDR2 FQGNSA. The CDR3 is 17 residues long. V was cut by 5 bases and J by 0 bases, with 14 bases left in between.

The rearrangement links TRBV11-1 to TRBJ2-2, with unresolved D. The CDR3 has 15 residues. CDR1 is SGHAT, CDR2 FQDESV, per germline (reference sequence). The V gene lost 1 base and the J gene lost 4 bases, with 10 bases spanning the gap. DNA of the CDR3: TGTGCCAGCAGCTTAGGTTCAGAGGCCACCGGGGAGCTGTTTTTT. It yields the protein CASSLGSEATGELFF.

The V and J genes are TRBV5-6 and TRBJ1-5; possible D gene TRBD1, 6 bases. Deletions cut 1 base from V and 2 bases from J, with 16 bases between. Germline V CDR1 and CDR2: SGHDT, YYEEEE. The CDR3 is 17 residues long. The CDR3 spells CASSLMVGGGGNQPQHF. CDR3 in DNA: TGTGCCAGCAGCTTGATGGTGGGGGGCGGTGGCAATCAGCCCCAGCATTTT.

The chain combines TRBV10-2 with TRBJ2-1, with D uncertain. The CDR3 runs to 12 residues. Per germline, CDR1 WSHSY and CDR2 SAAADI. Deletions cut 2 bases from V and 10 bases from J, with 9 bases between. The CDR3 loop is CASSEEAIEQFF. CDR3 DNA sequence: TGCGCCAGCAGTGAGGAGGCTATCGAGCAGTTCTTC.

The chain is built from TRBV7-8 and TRBJ2-3, with no clear D. With 0 bases removed from V and 6 bases from J, the gap between germline ends came to 10 bases. Germline-derived CDR1 and CDR2 are SGHVS and FQNEAQ. The CDR3 sequence is 14 residues long. The CDR3 DNA sequence: TGTGCCAGCAGCTTAGCATGGGTGGGGGATACGCAGTATTTT. Amino acids: CASSLAWVGDTQYF.

The V gene is TRBV9, the J gene TRBJ2-1, with 11 bases aligning to TRBD2. V was pared by 3 bases and J by 5 bases, with 4 bases of the junction left unmatched. The germline V gene has CDR1 SGDLS and CDR2 YYNGEE. CDR3 length: 15 residues. CDR3 coding DNA: TGTGCCAGCAGCGCTGGGACTAGCGGACACAATGAGCAGTTCTTC. It is translated as CASSAGTSGHNEQFF.

This chain uses TRBV29-1 with TRBJ2-1; D not resolved. Germline CDR1 reads SQVTM; CDR2 reads ANQGSEA. CDR3 length: 12 residues. V was clipped by 0 bases and J by 7 bases, with 7 bases between them. CDR3 sequence: CSVEDGINEQFF. The CDR3 bases are TGCAGCGTTGAAGATGGGATAAATGAGCAGTTCTTC.